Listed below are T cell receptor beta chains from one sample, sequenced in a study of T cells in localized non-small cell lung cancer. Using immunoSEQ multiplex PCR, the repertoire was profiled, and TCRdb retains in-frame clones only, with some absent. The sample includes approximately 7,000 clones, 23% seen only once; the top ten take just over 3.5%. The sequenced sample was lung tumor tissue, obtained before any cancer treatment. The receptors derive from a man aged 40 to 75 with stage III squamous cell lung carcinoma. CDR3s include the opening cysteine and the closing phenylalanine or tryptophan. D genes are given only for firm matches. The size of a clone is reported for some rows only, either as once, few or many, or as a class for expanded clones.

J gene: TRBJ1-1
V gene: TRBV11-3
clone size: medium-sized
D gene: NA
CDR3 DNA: TGTGCCAGCAGCCCCCCGGGGGCCATGAACACTGAAGCTTTCTTT
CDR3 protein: CASSPPGAMNTEAFF

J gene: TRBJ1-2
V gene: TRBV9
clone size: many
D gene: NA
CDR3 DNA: TGTGCCAGCAGCGTAGGCGGGATCCGTATGGGAGGCTACACCTTC
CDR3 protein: CASSVGGIRMGGYTF

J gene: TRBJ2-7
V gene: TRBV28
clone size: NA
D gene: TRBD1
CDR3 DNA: TGTGCCAGCAGTTTGTTCACGCCGGGACAGGGGGTGGACGAGCAGTACTTC
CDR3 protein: CASSLFTPGQGVDEQYF

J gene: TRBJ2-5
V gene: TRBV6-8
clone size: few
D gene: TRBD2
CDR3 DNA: TGTGCCAGCAGTCTAGCGGCAATACAAGAGACCCAGTACTTC
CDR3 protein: CASSLAAIQETQYF

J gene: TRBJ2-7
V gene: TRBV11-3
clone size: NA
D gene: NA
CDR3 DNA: TGTGCCAGCAGCCAACCTACTAGGACAGACCGCCCCTACGAGCAGTACTTC
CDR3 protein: CASSQPTRTDRPYEQYF

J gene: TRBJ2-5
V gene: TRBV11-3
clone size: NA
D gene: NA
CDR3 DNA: TGTGCCAGCAGCACCCCACAGGGTTTGGAGACCCAGTACTTC
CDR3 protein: CASSTPQGLETQYF

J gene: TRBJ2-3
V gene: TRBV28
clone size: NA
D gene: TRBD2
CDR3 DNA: TGTGCCAGCACCCTAACCCCTCCTCTAGGACTAGCGGCTAGCACAGATACGCAGTATTTT
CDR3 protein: CASTLTPPLGLAASTDTQYF

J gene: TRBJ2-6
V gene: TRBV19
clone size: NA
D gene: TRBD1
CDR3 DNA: TGTGCCAGTAGTATGGGGACAGGTGGGGCCAACGTCCTGACTTTC
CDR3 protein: CASSMGTGGANVLTF

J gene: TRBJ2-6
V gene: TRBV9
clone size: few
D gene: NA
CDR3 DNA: TGTGCCAGCAGCGACCTCCGGGCCAACGTCCTGACTTTC
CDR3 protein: CASSDLRANVLTF

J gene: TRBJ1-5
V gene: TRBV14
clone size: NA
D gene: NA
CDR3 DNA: TGTGCCAGCAGCGAAGAGGTTAGGGGGCCCCAGCATTTT
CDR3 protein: CASSEEVRGPQHF

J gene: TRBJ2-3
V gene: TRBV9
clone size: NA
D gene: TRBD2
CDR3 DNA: TGTGCCAGCAGCTTTCTAGTGGGAGGGGACACAGATACGCAGTATTTT
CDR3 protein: CASSFLVGGDTDTQYF

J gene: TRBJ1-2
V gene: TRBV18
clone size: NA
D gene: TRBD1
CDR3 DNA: TGTGCCAGCTCACCCAGACAGGGGGATAACTATGGCTACACCTTC
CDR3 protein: CASSPRQGDNYGYTF

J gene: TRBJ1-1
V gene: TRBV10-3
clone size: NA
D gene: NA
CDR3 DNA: TGTGCCATCAGTGAGGGCCACGATGAAGCTTTCTTT
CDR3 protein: CAISEGHDEAFF

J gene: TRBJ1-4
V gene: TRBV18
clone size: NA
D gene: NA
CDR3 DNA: TGTGCCAGCTCAGCGGAGGCAACTAATGAAAAACTGTTTTTT
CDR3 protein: CASSAEATNEKLFF

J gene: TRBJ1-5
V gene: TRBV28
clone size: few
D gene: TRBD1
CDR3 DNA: TGTGCCAGCAGTTTAGGGGACAGGGAAGGGGATAATCAGCCCCAGCATTTT
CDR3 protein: CASSLGDREGDNQPQHF

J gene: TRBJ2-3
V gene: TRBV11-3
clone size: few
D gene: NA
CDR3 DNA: TGTGCCAGCAGCAGCCAGAGTGCGGCCGGGGGAGATACGCAGTATTTT
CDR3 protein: CASSSQSAAGGDTQYF

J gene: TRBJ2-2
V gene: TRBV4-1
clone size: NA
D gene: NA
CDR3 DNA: TGCGCCAGCAGCCCTCAGGGGTCCCTGAACACCGGGGAGCTGTTTTTT
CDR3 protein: CASSPQGSLNTGELFF

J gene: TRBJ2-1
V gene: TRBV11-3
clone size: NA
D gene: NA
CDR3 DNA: TGTGCCAGCAGCTTTGCTACTAGACAGAATGAGCAGTTCTTC
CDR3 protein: CASSFATRQNEQFF

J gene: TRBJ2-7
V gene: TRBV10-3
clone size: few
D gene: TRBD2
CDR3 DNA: TGTGCCATCAGTCCCGGACTAGCGGGAGTAACCTACGAGCAGTACTTC
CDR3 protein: CAISPGLAGVTYEQYF

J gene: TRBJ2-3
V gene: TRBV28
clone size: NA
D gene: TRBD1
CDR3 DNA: TGTGCCAGCAGTTCCCCGTACAGGGGGGGCACAGATACGCAGTATTTT
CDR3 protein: CASSSPYRGGTDTQYF

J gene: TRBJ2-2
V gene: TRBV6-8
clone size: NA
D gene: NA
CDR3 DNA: TGTGCCAGCACTTCAGGGGCGAACACCGGGGAGCTGTTTTTT
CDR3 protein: CASTSGANTGELFF

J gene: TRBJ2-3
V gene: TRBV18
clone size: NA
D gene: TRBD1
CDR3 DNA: TGTGCCAGCTCACGCTCCGGGACAGGGCGGACAGATACGCAGTATTTT
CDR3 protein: CASSRSGTGRTDTQYF

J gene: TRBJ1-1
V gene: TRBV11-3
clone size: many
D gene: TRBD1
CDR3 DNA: TGTGCCAGCAGCCCCCTGGGACAGGCGAACACTGAAGCTTTCTTT
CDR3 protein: CASSPLGQANTEAFF

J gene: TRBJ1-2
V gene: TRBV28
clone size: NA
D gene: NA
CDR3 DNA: TGTGCCACCGAGCGGCCACCAAACTATGGCTACACCTTC
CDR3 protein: CATERPPNYGYTF

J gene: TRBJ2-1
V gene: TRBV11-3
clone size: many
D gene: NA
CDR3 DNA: TGTGCCAGCATCCTTGGGGCTAGCGCCTACAATGAGCAGTTCTTC
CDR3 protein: CASILGASAYNEQFF

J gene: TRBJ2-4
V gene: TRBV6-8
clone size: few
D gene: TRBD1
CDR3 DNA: TGTGCCAGCACCGAGGGGGACAGGGGAAACATTCAGTACTTC
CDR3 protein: CASTEGDRGNIQYF

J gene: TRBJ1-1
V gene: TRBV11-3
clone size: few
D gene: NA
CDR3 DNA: TGTGCCAGCAGCTCCGGGACGGCGAACACTGAAGCTTTCTTT
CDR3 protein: CASSSGTANTEAFF

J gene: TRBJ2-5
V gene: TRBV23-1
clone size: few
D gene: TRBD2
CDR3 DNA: TGCGCCAGCAGCCAAGATCTGGCTAGCGGGAGGACCTCCCAAGAGACCCAGTACTTC
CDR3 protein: CASSQDLASGRTSQETQYF

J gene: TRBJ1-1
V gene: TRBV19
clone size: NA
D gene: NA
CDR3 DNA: TGTGCCAGTATCCTCTCCTCCGTGCTGTCGAACACTGAAGCTTTCTTT
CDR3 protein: CASILSSVLSNTEAFF

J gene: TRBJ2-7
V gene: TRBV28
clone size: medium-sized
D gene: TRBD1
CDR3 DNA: TGTGCCAGCGGAGACAGGGGGCGCGAGCAGTACTTC
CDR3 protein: CASGDRGREQYF